Each of the 2 T cell receptor beta chains below was sequenced from the same sample in a study of T cell responses to AZD1222 COVID-19 vaccine (dated by TCRdb to the early 2020s). Reading the label with the study, this specimen's time point is: about 28 days (+/-7) after the second vaccine dose. The intended sense of this specimen's treatment or condition label: meningococcal conjugate vaccine given as trial control. Libraries came from the immunoSEQ multiplex PCR assay. TCRdb stores this immuneACCESS table with in-frame sequences only. Part of the clones is absent; in the studies checked, under half of the shortfall reflects unresolved V genes, and no reason is known for the rest. The sample table lists fewer than 75,000 clones, approximately 90% of them with a count of one. About 5.7% of the sample is taken by the ten largest. Here the sequenced sample was peripheral blood, taken 28 days after the second dose of the MenACWY control vaccine. These receptors all stem from an adult who received the MenACWY meningococcal vaccine as a control.

The rearrangement uses TRBV30 and TRBJ2-5, with 7 bases identical to TRBD2. After removal of 7 bases from V and 1 base from J, the junction contained 6 bases not matched to a gene. This CDR3 comprises 13 residues. Per the germline V gene, CDR1 is GTSNPN and CDR2 is SVGIG (reference sequence). The DNA for the CDR3 is TGTGCCTCCTGGGGGGAGGGCCAAGAGACCCAGTACTTC. Translated, it gives CASWGEGQETQYF. Filled out from reference TRBV30 and TRBJ2-5, the complete variable domain reads SQTIHQWPATLVQPVGSPLSLECTVEGTSNPNLYWYRQAAGRGLQLLFYSVGIGQISSEVPQNLSASRPQDRQFILSSKKLLLSDSGFYLCASWGEGQETQYFGPGTRLLVL.

The V call is TRBV28, the J call TRBJ1-5, with a weak D call TRBD1 (5 bases). V was clipped by 3 bases and J by 7 bases, with 13 bases between them. This CDR3 spans 14 amino acids. Per germline, CDR1 MDHEN and CDR2 SYDVKM. The CDR3 is CASSFTQGGQPQHF. As DNA, the CDR3 is TGTGCCAGCAGTTTTACTCAGGGAGGACAGCCCCAGCATTTT.